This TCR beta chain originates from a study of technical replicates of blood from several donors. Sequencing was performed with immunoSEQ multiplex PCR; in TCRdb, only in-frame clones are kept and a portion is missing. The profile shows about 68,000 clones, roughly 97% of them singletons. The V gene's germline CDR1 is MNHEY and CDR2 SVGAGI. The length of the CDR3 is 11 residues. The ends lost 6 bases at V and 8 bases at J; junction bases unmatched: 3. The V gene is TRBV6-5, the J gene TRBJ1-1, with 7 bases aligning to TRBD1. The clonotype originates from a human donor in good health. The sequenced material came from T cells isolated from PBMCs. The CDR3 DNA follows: TGTGCCAGCAGAGAGACAGGGGAAGCTTTCTTT. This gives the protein CASRETGEAFF.